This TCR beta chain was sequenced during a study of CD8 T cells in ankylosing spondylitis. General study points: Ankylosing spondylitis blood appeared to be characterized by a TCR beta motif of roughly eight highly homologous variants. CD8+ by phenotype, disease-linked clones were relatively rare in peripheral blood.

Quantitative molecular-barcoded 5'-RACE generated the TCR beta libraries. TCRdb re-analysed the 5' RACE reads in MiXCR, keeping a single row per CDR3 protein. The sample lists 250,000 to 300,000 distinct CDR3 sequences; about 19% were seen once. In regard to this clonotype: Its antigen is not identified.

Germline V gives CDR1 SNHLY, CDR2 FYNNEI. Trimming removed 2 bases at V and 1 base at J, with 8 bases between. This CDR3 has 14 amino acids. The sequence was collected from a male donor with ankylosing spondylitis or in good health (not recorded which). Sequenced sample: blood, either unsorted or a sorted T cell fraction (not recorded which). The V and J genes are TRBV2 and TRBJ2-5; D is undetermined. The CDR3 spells CASSERQVQETQYF. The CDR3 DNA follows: TGTGCCAGCAGTGAACGGCAGGTCCAAGAGACCCAGTACTTC.